A single sample is the source of the 32 T cell receptor beta chains below, sequenced in a study of shared clonotypes between healthy human individuals (dated by TCRdb to about 2020). Preparation of the library involved the immunoSEQ multiplex PCR assay. Drawn from immuneACCESS, this table holds only the in-frame rearrangements with V and J called that TCRdb kept. Clones are partly lost; checked studies trace under half to an unresolved V gene and leave the rest unexplained. This sample lists roughly 1,500,000 clones; around 98% were detected once. Around 0.45% of the sample rests with the top ten. What was sequenced was naive CD4+ T cells sorted from blood. Read against the paper, the sample's cell subset or site label means: CD45RA+ positively selected. These receptors all stem from a man aged 25-40 years in good health.

This clone was detected once. CDR3 loop: CASSLPTGLAVTDTQYF. The CDR3 coding sequence is TGTGCCAGCAGCCTTCCCACGGGACTAGCGGTAACAGATACGCAGTATTTT. The rearrangement uses TRBV11-2 and TRBJ2-3; TRBD2 aligns across 11 bases. The V gene end was trimmed by 5 bases and the J gene end by 3 bases; junction bases not matched to a gene: 10. Germline CDR1 SGHAT, CDR2 FQNNGV. The CDR3 totals 17 residues.

This chain uses TRBV5-1 with TRBJ2-1; D is perhaps TRBD2 (6 bases). This CDR3 region has 19 residues. The ends were cut back, 2 bases at V and 7 bases at J, with 28 bases in the middle. Germline V lookup: CDR1 SGHRS, CDR2 YFSETQ. CDR3 coding DNA: TGCGCCAGCAGCTTATTCCGCACCCCACTGGGGGGTATTGGGAATGAGCAGTTCTTC. Translating it yields CASSLFRTPLGGIGNEQFF.

The chain recombines TRBV30 with TRBJ2-1; D not resolved. The length of the CDR3 is 16 residues. Trimming pared 1 base from V and 0 bases from J, leaving 13 bases between. Germline V gives CDR1 GTSNPN, CDR2 SVGIG (reference sequence). CDR3 DNA sequence: TGTGCCTGGAGTGGGGAAGGCCATAACTCCTACAATGAGCAGTTCTTC. Residues: CAWSGEGHNSYNEQFF.

This rearrangement joins TRBV27 to TRBJ2-5; 9 bases are a match to TRBD2. Germline-derived CDR1 and CDR2 are MNHEY and SMNVEV (reference sequence). This CDR3 has 15 amino acids. J was trimmed by 5 bases and V by 3 bases; bases with no gene match: 7. The CDR3 is CASSFVPSGRETQYF. The CDR3 region has the DNA TGTGCCAGCAGTTTTGTCCCCAGCGGGAGGGAGACCCAGTACTTC.

V is TRBV30 and J is TRBJ1-2; D unresolved. In germline, CDR1 is GTSNPN, CDR2 SVGIG (reference sequence). V lost 3 bases, J lost 6 bases, and 5 bases lay in between. The CDR3 loop spans 10 amino acids. The CDR3 spells CAWSGDGYTF. The CDR3 coding sequence is TGTGCCTGGAGCGGGGATGGCTACACCTTC.

V is TRBV5-1 and J is TRBJ2-7; 7 nucleotides agree with TRBD1. The length of the CDR3 is 13 residues. The ends lost 5 bases at V and 5 bases at J; junction bases unmatched: 7. Germline V gene data show CDR1 as SGHRS and CDR2 as YFSETQ. The CDR3 spells CASRFGQENEQYF. CDR3 nucleotides: TGCGCCAGCAGGTTCGGACAGGAGAACGAGCAGTACTTC.

V gene TRBV28 combines with J gene TRBJ2-7, with 11 bases identical to TRBD2. After removal of 6 bases from V and 4 bases from J, the junction contained 8 bases not matched to a gene. Germline CDR1 reads MDHEN; CDR2 reads SYDVKM. This CDR3 comprises 15 residues. The CDR3 is CASSTLAGGSYEQYF. The DNA for the CDR3 is TGTGCCAGCAGCACGCTAGCGGGAGGCTCGTACGAGCAGTACTTC.

V and J are TRBV18 and TRBJ1-1; 7 nucleotides agree with TRBD1. Germline V gene sequence: CDR1 KGHSH, CDR2 LQKENI. Trimming cost V 3 bases and J 4 bases; bases outside gene matches: 8. This CDR3 region has 15 residues. This CDR3 reads CASSPQQGSRTEAFF. In DNA, the CDR3 is TGTGCCAGCTCACCGCAACAGGGGTCGCGCACTGAAGCTTTCTTT.

This chain uses TRBV10-1 with TRBJ2-2; tentative D call: TRBD1 (5 bases). CDR1 WNHNN and CDR2 SYGVQD come from the germline V gene (reference sequence). This CDR3 has 15 residues. Deletions cut 3 bases from V and 6 bases from J, with 14 bases between. The CDR3: CASSDWQGNAGELFF. CDR3 coding DNA: TGCGCCAGCAGTGATTGGCAGGGAAACGCCGGGGAGCTGTTTTTT.

The chain is built from TRBV5-4 and TRBJ1-3, with a possible D match to TRBD1 (6 bases). The CDR3 is 15 amino acids. The V end lost 4 bases, the J end lost 4 bases, and 15 bases lay between the germline ends. The germline V gene encodes CDR1 SGHNT and CDR2 YYREEE (reference sequence). CDR3 residues: CASSTPGVGGNTIYF. The DNA for the CDR3 is TGTGCCAGCAGCACCCCAGGGGTAGGGGGAAACACCATATATTTT.

The chain links TRBV6-5 to TRBJ1-6; D is undetermined. Deletions cut 8 bases from V and 6 bases from J, with 8 bases between. The CDR3 has 12 residues. Germline assignment: CDR1 MNHEY and CDR2 SVGAGI. The CDR3 nucleotides are TGTGCCAGCGGTCAGTCTAATTCACCCCTCCACTTT. Its protein product is CASGQSNSPLHF.

V gene TRBV6-1 combines with J gene TRBJ2-7, with D perhaps TRBD2 (6 bases). CDR3 size: 14 residues. The germline V gene encodes CDR1 MNHNS and CDR2 SASEGT. Between the trimmed V and J ends, which lost 8 bases and 3 bases, there was a span of 17 bases. CDR3 sequence reads: CASEDSGLIYEQYF. The CDR3 DNA reads TGTGCCAGCGAAGATTCGGGACTGATCTACGAGCAGTACTTC.

The chain joins TRBV5-1 to TRBJ1-2; 8 bases align to TRBD1. This CDR3 is 14 amino acids long. Looked up from germline, CDR1 is SGHRS and CDR2 is YFSETQ. Trimming cost V 6 bases and J 3 bases; bases outside gene matches: 7. DNA of the CDR3: TGCGCCAGCAACCAGGACAGGGCGGACTATGGCTACACCTTC. It encodes CASNQDRADYGYTF.

This chain connects TRBV9 to TRBJ2-2, with 9 bases that match TRBD1. CDR1 and CDR2 (germline): SGDLS, YYNGEE. The junction had 8 bases not matched to a gene; V was cut back by 4 bases and J by 4 bases. The CDR3 has 16 residues. The CDR3 reads CASSINRGLITGELFF. The CDR3 DNA follows: TGTGCCAGCAGCATCAACAGGGGGCTTATCACCGGGGAGCTGTTTTTT.

The chain links TRBV5-1 to TRBJ2-5, with D perhaps matching TRBD1 or TRBD2 (5 bases each). V was shortened by 4 bases and J by 2 bases, with 12 bases between the two germline ends. This CDR3 has 14 amino acids. Germline V gives CDR1 SGHRS, CDR2 YFSETQ. The chain's CDR3 is CASSPGTLQETQYF. CDR3 sequence (DNA): TGCGCCAGCAGCCCCGGGACGCTGCAAGAGACCCAGTACTTC. Using reference TRBV5-1 and TRBJ2-5 for the parts outside the CDR3, the full variable domain is KAGVTQTPRYLIKTRGQQVTLSCSPISGHRSVSWYQQTPGQGLQFLFEYFSETQRNKGNFPGRFSGRQFSNSRSEMNVSTLELGDSALYLCASSPGTLQETQYFGPGTRLLVL.

The rearrangement links TRBV5-1 to TRBJ2-1; either TRBD1 or TRBD2 may fit D (7 bases each). Trimming pared 0 bases from V and 5 bases from J, leaving 12 bases between. This CDR3 region has 15 residues. Germline CDR1 is SGHRS and CDR2 is YFSETQ. The CDR3, as DNA: TGCGCCAGCAGCTTGGCCCAGGGGGGGAACAATGAGCAGTTCTTC. Amino acid sequence: CASSLAQGGNNEQFF.

The chain employs TRBV4-1 and TRBJ1-4, with no clear D. This CDR3 has 15 residues. CDR1 and CDR2 (germline): MGHRA, YSYEKL. V dropped 1 base and J dropped 8 bases, with 14 bases sitting between them. The CDR3 loop is CASSQVGTPSEKLFF. The CDR3 nucleotides read TGCGCCAGCAGCCAAGTAGGTACACCCTCCGAAAAACTGTTTTTT.

The V gene is TRBV6-1, the J gene TRBJ1-1, with D possibly matching TRBD1 (5 bases). V was pared by 4 bases and J by 4 bases, with 10 bases between. Germline V lookup: CDR1 MNHNS, CDR2 SASEGT. This CDR3 region has 13 residues. The CDR3 spells CASSVSGGTEAFF. Here the CDR3 DNA reads TGTGCCAGCAGTGTGAGCGGGGGCACTGAAGCTTTCTTT.

The V and J genes are TRBV18 and TRBJ2-5; perhaps TRBD1 as D (6 bases). The CDR3 length is 16 residues. Germline CDR1 reads KGHSH; CDR2 reads LQKENI. With 6 bases removed from V and 0 bases from J, the gap between germline ends came to 17 bases. CDR3 bases: TGTGCCAGCTCCCCAATTTCACAGGGCTACCAAGAGACCCAGTACTTC. Translation: CASSPISQGYQETQYF.

This clone is a singleton in its sample. This chain links TRBV27 with TRBJ1-5; maybe TRBD1 (5 bases). Germline V CDR1 and CDR2: MNHEY, SMNVEV (reference sequence). The length of the CDR3 is 12 residues. V gave up 6 bases and J gave up 11 bases, with 14 bases separating them. The CDR3 protein is CASSPMGEAQHF. Written as DNA, the CDR3 is TGTGCCAGCAGCCCGATGGGGGAAGCCCAGCATTTT.

This chain connects TRBV5-1 to TRBJ2-7; 8 nucleotides agree with TRBD2. This CDR3 has 16 amino acids. Trimming cost V 7 bases and J 3 bases; bases outside gene matches: 15. Germline values: CDR1 SGHRS, CDR2 YFSETQ. CDR3 residues: CASSSSTSATFYEQYF. The DNA for the CDR3 is TGCGCCAGCTCTTCCTCGACTAGCGCAACGTTCTACGAGCAGTACTTC.

J is TRBJ2-7 and V is TRBV28; D is unclear. There are 14 residues in the CDR3. From germline, CDR1 is MDHEN and CDR2 SYDVKM. Between the trimmed V and J ends, which lost 3 bases and 4 bases, there was a span of 13 bases. The DNA of the CDR3 is TGTGCCAGCAGTTTGTTCCTGAAGGGATACGAGCAGTACTTC. It translates to CASSLFLKGYEQYF. Drawing the rest from reference TRBV28 and TRBJ2-7, the complete variable domain is DVKVTQSSRYLVKRTGEKVFLECVQDMDHENMFWYRQDPGLGLRLIYFSYDVKMKEKGDIPEGYSVSREKKERFSLILESASTNQTSMYLCASSLFLKGYEQYFGPGTRLTVT.

V is TRBV11-2 and J is TRBJ2-1; perhaps TRBD1 as D (5 bases). V gave up 4 bases and J gave up 0 bases, with 13 bases separating them. Germline values: CDR1 SGHAT, CDR2 FQNNGV. There are 16 residues in the CDR3. CDR3 bases: TGTGCCAGCAGCTCCCAGGGCGGTCGCTCCTACAATGAGCAGTTCTTC. This translates into CASSSQGGRSYNEQFF.

Points on this clone: The same CDR3 also results from other DNA sequences found in this sample. The V call is TRBV6-6, the J call TRBJ2-7; D call uncertain. The CDR3 has 11 residues. V was pared by 0 bases and J by 5 bases, with 2 bases between. The germline V gene has CDR1 MNHNY and CDR2 SVGAGI (reference sequence). The CDR3 is CASSYSHEQYF. In nucleotides, the CDR3 is TGTGCCAGCAGTTACTCTCACGAGCAGTACTTC.

This rearrangement joins TRBV19 to TRBJ2-5; TRBD2 matches 14 bases. This CDR3 comprises 19 residues. CDR1 and CDR2 (germline): LNHDA, SQIVND (reference sequence). Trimming at V came to 4 bases and at J to 5 bases, leaving 15 bases not matched to a gene. CDR3 DNA sequence: TGTGCCAGTAGTAAACAGACGGCCGGGACTAGCGGGAGACGGGAGACCCAGTACTTC. This gives the protein CASSKQTAGTSGRRETQYF.

This clone was detected once. J is TRBJ2-3 and V is TRBV5-1; TRBD2 agrees at 7 bases. CDR1 is SGHRS, CDR2 YFSETQ, per germline. The CDR3 covers 17 residues. V shed 0 bases and J 3 bases; nucleotides not matched to a gene: 10. CDR3 DNA sequence: TGCGCCAGCAGCTTGGTGGGCGGGAGAATCGGTACAGATACGCAGTATTTT. Amino acid sequence: CASSLVGGRIGTDTQYF.

The chain uses TRBV14 and TRBJ2-7; D not resolved. Trimming cost V 0 bases and J 2 bases, with 14 bases left between them. This CDR3 spans 16 amino acids. Germline V gene lookup returns CDR1 SGHDN and CDR2 FVKESK. This CDR3 is CASSQDFGGMPYEQYF. The CDR3 region has the DNA TGTGCCAGCAGCCAAGATTTTGGCGGCATGCCCTACGAGCAGTACTTC.

CDR3 loop: CASSAGGYEQYF. For the CDR3, the DNA is TGTGCCAGCAGCGCCGGGGGGTACGAGCAGTACTTC. V gene TRBV9 combines with J gene TRBJ2-7; 7 nucleotides agree with TRBD2. Germline trimming cut 3 bases from V and 4 bases from J; bases unmatched to any gene: 1. Germline loops: CDR1 SGDLS, CDR2 YYNGEE. The CDR3 length is 12 residues.

The chain is built from TRBV15 and TRBJ1-4; D gene uncertain. CDR1 and CDR2 (germline): LNHNV, YYDKDF (reference sequence). V dropped 1 base and J dropped 7 bases, with 4 bases sitting between them. CDR3 length: 12 amino acids. This CDR3 reads CATSRGFEKLFF. As DNA, the CDR3 is TGTGCCACCAGCAGAGGGTTTGAAAAACTGTTTTTT.

The chain employs TRBV5-4 and TRBJ2-2; TRBD2 matches 8 bases. Germline CDR1 reads SGHNT; CDR2 reads YYREEE (reference sequence). J was trimmed by 3 bases and V by 1 base; bases with no gene match: 2. This CDR3 has 15 residues. The CDR3 DNA is TGTGCCAGCAGCTTGAGTAGCGGGGACACCGGGGAGCTGTTTTTT. Protein sequence: CASSLSSGDTGELFF. Combining the CDR3 with reference TRBV5-4 and TRBJ2-2 gives the whole variable domain ETGVTQSPTHLIKTRGQQVTLRCSSQSGHNTVSWYQQALGQGPQFIFQYYREEENGRGNFPPRFSGLQFPNYSSELNVNALELDDSALYLCASSLSSGDTGELFFGEGSRLTVL.

V and J are TRBV6-6 and TRBJ1-5; D remains ambiguous. CDR1 is MNHNY, CDR2 SVGAGI, per germline (reference sequence). The V and J ends lost 2 bases and 7 bases respectively, with 9 bases between them. The CDR3 consists of 13 residues. As DNA, the CDR3 is TGTGCCAGCAGTTACGACGGGGTGCAGCCCCAGCATTTT. Residues: CASSYDGVQPQHF.

V is TRBV7-9 and J is TRBJ2-7; D call uncertain. Trimming left V 5 bases short and J 0 bases short, with 17 bases between. The CDR3 runs 16 residues. The germline gives CDR1 SEHNR, CDR2 FQNEAQ (reference sequence). CDR3 sequence (DNA): TGTGCCAGCAGCACCTCCCGGACCGGCTACTCCTACGAGCAGTACTTC. Translation: CASSTSRTGYSYEQYF.